Here is one T cell receptor beta chain with its context. Its antigen is unknown. The material for each subset, its genomic DNA, was split evenly across several immunoSEQ plates. DNA at about 210 ng, 25,000 to 30,000 T cell genomes, went into sorted-subset replicate PCRs. Repertoires were generated with immunoSEQ multiplex PCR, while TCRdb's copy carries only in-frame clones and drops some. The table has about 750,000 clones, 80% to 95% seen once. This sample was included in a study of shared clonotypes between healthy human individuals. Study-level background: There were three CD4 naive, three CD4 memory, two CD8 naive and one CD8 memory plates per donor.

This CDR3 spans 15 amino acids. J gave up 1 base and V 3 bases, and 3 bases lay outside the gene matches. CDR1 ENHRY and CDR2 SYGVKD come from the germline V gene. The naive CD8 population came from CD45RO-negative cells selected for CCR7, without terminally differentiated effector memory CD45RA+ cells. Study results and limitations: Investigators collected only blood, and repertoires in tissues likely differ.

The clonotype was recovered from a man aged 30 to 39 in good health. Sequencing was done on a sample of naive CD8+ T cells sorted from blood. The V gene is TRBV10-3, the J gene TRBJ1-1, with 9 bases fitting TRBD1. CDR3 region: CAISEPGQGNTEAFF. The CDR3 bases are TGTGCCATCAGTGAACCGGGACAGGGGAACACTGAAGCTTTCTTT.